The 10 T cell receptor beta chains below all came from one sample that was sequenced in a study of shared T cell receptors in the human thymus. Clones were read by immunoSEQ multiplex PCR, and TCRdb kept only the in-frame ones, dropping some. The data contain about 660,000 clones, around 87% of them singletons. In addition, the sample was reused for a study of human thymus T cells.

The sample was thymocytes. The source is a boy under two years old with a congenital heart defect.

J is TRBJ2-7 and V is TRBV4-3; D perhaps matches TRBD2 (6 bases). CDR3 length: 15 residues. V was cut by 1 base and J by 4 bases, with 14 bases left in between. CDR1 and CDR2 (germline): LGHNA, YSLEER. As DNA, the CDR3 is TGCGCCAGCAGCCAAGCGGCGAGCGGGTTTTACGAGCAGTACTTC. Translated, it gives CASSQAASGFYEQYF.

DNA of the CDR3: TGTGCCAGCAGTCGGACAGGGGAAGAGGCCACTGAAGCTTTCTTT. Its protein is CASSRTGEEATEAFF. The V gene is TRBV28, the J gene TRBJ1-1, with TRBD1 matching over 9 bases. Germline V gene lookup returns CDR1 MDHEN and CDR2 SYDVKM. The CDR3 sequence is 15 residues long. V gave up 5 bases and J gave up 4 bases; unmatched junction bases: 8.

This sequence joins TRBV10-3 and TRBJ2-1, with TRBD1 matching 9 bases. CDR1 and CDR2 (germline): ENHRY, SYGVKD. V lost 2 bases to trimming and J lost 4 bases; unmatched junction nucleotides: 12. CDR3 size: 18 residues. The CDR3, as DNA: TGTGCCATCAGTGAGCAGGCGGAGGACAGGGGACCTTACAATGAGCAGTTCTTC. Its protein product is CAISEQAEDRGPYNEQFF.

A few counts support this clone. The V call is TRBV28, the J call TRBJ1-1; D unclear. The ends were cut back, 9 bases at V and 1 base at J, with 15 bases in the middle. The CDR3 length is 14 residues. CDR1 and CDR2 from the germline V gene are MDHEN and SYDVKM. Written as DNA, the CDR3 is TGTGCCAGTCGGTACCCCCATGGGAACACTGAAGCTTTCTTT. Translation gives CASRYPHGNTEAFF.

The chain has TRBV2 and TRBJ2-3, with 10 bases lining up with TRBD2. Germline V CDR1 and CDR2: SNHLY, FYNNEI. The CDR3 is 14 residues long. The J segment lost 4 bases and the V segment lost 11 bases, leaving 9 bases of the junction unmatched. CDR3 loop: CAVGTSEVSDTQYF. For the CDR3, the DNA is TGTGCCGTTGGGACTAGCGAAGTTTCAGATACGCAGTATTTT.

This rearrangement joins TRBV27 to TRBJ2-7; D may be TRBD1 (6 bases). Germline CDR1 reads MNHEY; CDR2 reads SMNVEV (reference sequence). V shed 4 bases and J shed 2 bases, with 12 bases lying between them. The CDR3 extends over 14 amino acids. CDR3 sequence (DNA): TGTGCCAGCAGTTCCCGACAGGCCCCCTACGAGCAGTACTTC. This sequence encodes CASSSRQAPYEQYF.

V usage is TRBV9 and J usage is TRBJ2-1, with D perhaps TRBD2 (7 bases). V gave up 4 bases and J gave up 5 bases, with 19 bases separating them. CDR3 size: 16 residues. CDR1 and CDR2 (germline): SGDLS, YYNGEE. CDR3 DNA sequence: TGTGCCAGCAGCCTATTGGATGGGGGGGCCAACAATGAGCAGTTCTTC. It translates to CASSLLDGGANNEQFF.

The CDR3 nucleotides read TGTGCCAGCAGCCAAAAGGGGGAGTCTAACTATGGCTACACCTTC. Translated, it gives CASSQKGESNYGYTF. The rearrangement joins TRBV7-2 to TRBJ1-2; possible D gene TRBD1, 6 bases. The CDR3 contains 15 residues. Germline lookup yields CDR1 SGHTA and CDR2 FQGNSA. V lost 5 bases to trimming and J lost 0 bases, with 13 bases between them.

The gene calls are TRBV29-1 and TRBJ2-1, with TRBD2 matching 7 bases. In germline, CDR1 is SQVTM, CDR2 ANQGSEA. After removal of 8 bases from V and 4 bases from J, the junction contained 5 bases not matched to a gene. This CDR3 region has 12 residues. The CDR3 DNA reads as TGCAGCTCCCGGCGGGGGTACAATGAGCAGTTCTTC. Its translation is CSSRRGYNEQFF.

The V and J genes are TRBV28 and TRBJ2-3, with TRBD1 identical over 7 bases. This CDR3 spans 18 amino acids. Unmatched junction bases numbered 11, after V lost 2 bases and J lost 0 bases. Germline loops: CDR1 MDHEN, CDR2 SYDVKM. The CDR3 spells CASSLPRAGTDSTDTQYF. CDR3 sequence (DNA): TGTGCCAGCAGTTTACCCCGAGCCGGGACAGATAGCACAGATACGCAGTATTTT.